This TCR beta chain originates from a study of blood T cell repertoires in COVID-19 (dated by TCRdb to 2018 to 2021). Regarding the study in general: The collaborator samples originated in the United States, Italy and Spain and spanned the acute and convalescent phases of COVID-19. The material from the prospective study consisted of cDNA or gDNA derived from T cells, B-cell-depleted T cells, or PBMCs. Subjects who had been exposed to COVID-19, were actively infected with it, or had recovered from it provided the deeply sampled blood TCRbeta repertoires that made up the dataset. The repertoires were released in a freely available public database intended as a resource for research on the immune response to SARS-CoV-2. Samples came from the ongoing ImmuneRACE study (first 160 participants) plus 1,254 subjects from 6 global collaborators. A de-identified subject ID, COVID-19 status, age in years and sex were almost always included in the sample metadata. Where available, HLA class I and class II types were taken from metadata supplied by the sample provider and were not determined by assay-based typing. The full study reports these points: Clinical and demographic metadata were provided uncurated, with the amount varying by source and participant.

TCRbeta CDR3 regions were amplified from genomic DNA by means of the immunoSEQ Assay, a bias-controlled multiplex PCR. Turning to the authors' computational methods: The number of nucleated cells in each sample was estimated by amplification of reference gene primers within the assay. To quantify the absolute abundance of each unique TCRbeta CDR3 rearrangement, sequence reads were collapsed and filtered. For each sample, productive Simpson clonality was calculated by taking the square root of Simpson's diversity index across productive rearrangements. Sourced from immuneACCESS, this table was stored by TCRdb with only in-frame sequences that have V and J called. A share of the clones is absent; for the studies checked, an unresolved V gene accounts for under half, and the remainder has no known explanation. That table is the source of V, J and clone size, and D and trimming were worked out from the DNA. The sample data list roughly 290,000 clones, and around 81% of these were observed just once. In total, the top ten clones hold 4.1% of the sample.

Points on this clone: This clone's antigen is unknown. One base away there is no much larger clone; base qualities are not given.

The germline V gene yields SGHTA for CDR1 and FQGNSA for CDR2. V gives up 5 bases and J gives up 3 bases, and the segment between their germline ends measures 10 bases. From the cysteine up to the phenylalanine, the CDR3 has a length of 14 residues. The retained sequence is limited to the CDR3, 42 bases, with the frame set at the first base. Whole blood was collected in K2EDTA tubes by collaborating institutions according to the institutions' own protocols. For TCRbeta analysis, collaborators shipped samples in one of three forms: frozen whole blood, isolated PBMCs, or DNA extracted from either of those sample types.

The sequence was collected from a woman aged 45 to 65 with active or convalescent COVID-19. The rearranged chain carries TRBV7-2 and TRBJ1-4, with the D gene not clear enough to name. Material for sequencing was peripheral blood. The CDR3 sequence is CASSAQVANEKLFF. The DNA reads TGTGCCAGCAGCGCTCAAGTAGCTAATGAAAAACTGTTTTTT. The full variable domain, with segments outside the CDR3 supplied by the reference TRBV7-2 and TRBJ1-4 proteins, appears as GAGVSQSPSNKVTEKGKDVELRCDPISGHTALYWYRQSLGQGLEFLIYFQGNSAPDKSGLPSDRFSAERTGGSVSTLTIQRTQQEDSAVYLCASSAQVANEKLFFGSGTQLSVL.